This entry concerns a single T cell receptor beta chain. Its antigen is unidentified. The data are from a study of quantifying T cell responses using KT2 cells. The wider study: cDNA was made from DNase-treated RNA using alpha and beta constant primers. The T4 ligation step was estimated to exceed 8.5% efficiency under optimum conditions. Study-wide findings and caveats: At about one KT2 cell per 100,000 PBMC, KT2 sequences were still detected.

Trimming shortened V by 2 bases and J by 4 bases, and 14 bases separated the two germline ends. The CDR3 consists of 15 residues. CDR1 MNHNY and CDR2 SVGAGI come from the germline V gene (reference sequence). The cDNA 3' end received a ligated oligonucleotide with a UMI. First-round PCR used 3 to 4 cycles and beta primers RC1.1 and RC1.2 covering TRBC1 and TRBC2. TCRdb re-called the UMI-ligation and nested PCR reads through MiXCR, storing one row per CDR3 protein. The sample includes 31,000 or so distinct CDR3 sequences, 10% to 13% of them seen just once. KT2, a clone with a known TCR, was spiked into unfractionated PBMC. KT2 cells were mixed with fixed PBMC numbers at varying ratios.

The sample consisted of PBMCs spiked with cells of the T cell clone KT2. The sequence was collected from a human donor. The V gene is TRBV6-6, the J gene TRBJ1-1, with D maybe TRBD1 (5 bases). CDR3 DNA sequence: TGTGCCAGCAGTTACGAGGGAAGGGGTAGCACTGAAGCTTTCTTT. Amino acid sequence: CASSYEGRGSTEAFF.